This is a list of T cell receptor beta chains from one sample in a study of blood T cells in healthy people across ages. A single record per CDR3 protein comes from TCRdb applying MiXCR to the 5' RACE reads. The table includes about 1 million distinct CDR3 sequences, about 25% detected once. The data also belong to a second study, concerning T cells of mothers and their children.

Specimen: blood. The receptor source for this set is a girl aged 2-10 years in good health. CDR3s include the opening cysteine and the closing phenylalanine or tryptophan. D genes are given only for firm matches. Only part of the rows carry a size: once, few, many, or a class if the clone is expanded.

TRBJ1-2 . TRBV7-2 . TGTGCCAGCAGCTTAATTATTCAGGGTAGTGGCTACACCTTC CASSLIIQGSGYTF
TRBJ1-1 . TRBV7-9 few TGTGCCAGCAGCCCGCTGCTGGGGAGGGACACTGAAGCTTTCTTT CASSPLLGRDTEAFF
TRBJ2-1 . TRBV11-2 . TGTGCCAGCAGCTTAGATGGCGGGGCGCCTAATGAGCAGTTCTTC CASSLDGGAPNEQFF
TRBJ1-6 . TRBV28 . TGTGCCAGCAGTTTCCAGGGAGGAAGTTCACCCCTCCACTTT CASSFQGGSSPLHF
TRBJ2-5 . TRBV7-9 . TGTGCCAGCAGCTCTTTACAGGGCCTTGAGACCCAGTACTTC CASSSLQGLETQYF
TRBJ2-1 . TRBV2 . TGTGCCAGCAGTGAGTGGGACTACAATGAGCAGTTCTTC CASSEWDYNEQFF
TRBJ2-1 . TRBV28 few TGTGCCAGCACCCCCTACGGGGCCCTCTACAATGAGCAGTTCTTC CASTPYGALYNEQFF
TRBJ2-2 . TRBV29-1 . TGCAGCGTCCAGGGGTTGAACACCGGGGAGCTGTTTTTT CSVQGLNTGELFF
TRBJ2-1 . TRBV2 few TGTGCCAGCAAAGGGATAGAGCAGTTCTTC CASKGIEQFF
TRBJ1-1 . TRBV5-5 few TGTGCCAGCAGCTTTGTAAGTCGCTCGAACACTGAAGCTTTCTTT CASSFVSRSNTEAFF